This T cell receptor (beta chain) was documented in a study of long-term antiretroviral therapy in people with HIV. They ran version v3.0 of the immunoSEQ assay at survey level. Sequencing had a target that covered roughly 40,000-55,000 T-cell genomes per sample. Profiling relied on immunoSEQ multiplex PCR, and the TCRdb table lists in-frame clones only, not all of them. The sample consists of 25,000 to 35,000 clones, approximately 97% of them appearing once. CDR1 is MNHEY, CDR2 SVGAGI, per germline. V was clipped by 5 bases and J by 2 bases; unmatched bases: 5. The CDR3 consists of 15 residues. Overall study findings and caveats: The study found narrower CDR3 length ranges in HIV repertoires than in controls. Clones that had undergone expansion before ART prevailed in the repertoire throughout all time points. ART was followed by higher diversity that remained below transplant donor controls.

For this clone: What it binds is unknown.

The clonotype originates from a man aged 25-40 years with HIV. This rearrangement joins TRBV6-5 to TRBJ2-7; 11 bases are shared with TRBD1. The specimen was unsorted PBMCs, collected 6.9 years after starting antiretroviral therapy. The CDR3 spells CASSRSGQGAYEQYF. The CDR3 DNA is TGTGCCAGCAGTCGGTCGGGACAGGGGGCCTACGAGCAGTACTTC.